This TCR beta chain is drawn from a study of shared clonotypes between healthy human individuals. Background on the study: CD4 naive and memory got three plates each, CD8 naive two, CD8 memory one.

The CDR3 has 13 amino acids. The V gene's germline CDR1 is MNHEY and CDR2 SMNVEV (reference sequence). Trimming stripped 7 bases from V and 5 bases from J, with 12 bases between. Study-wide results and caveats: Naive CD4 clonotypes were shared across several donors at 4.5% to 6.5%. Sampling covered blood only; tissue repertoires likely differ.

It was at deep level that the assay was run. Measured with immunoSEQ multiplex PCR; TCRdb has only the in-frame clones, and not every one. The data show around 2,000,000 clones, 95% seen once. About this clone: Its antigen is as yet unknown.

The chain recombines TRBV27 with TRBJ2-1; D ambiguous. The sample taken for sequencing was naive CD4+ T cells sorted from blood. Subset noted: CD45RA+ positively selected. This clonotype was obtained from a man aged 18 to 35 in good health. The CDR3 coding sequence is TGTGCCAGCAAGGGATCCTGGAACAATGAGCAGTTCTTC. Protein sequence: CASKGSWNNEQFF.